These 32 T cell receptor beta chains were sequenced from one sample in a study of cytomegalovirus exposure and HLA in healthy donors. PCR primers comprised 60 Vbeta and 13 Jbeta primers. The table came from immunoSEQ multiplex PCR; TCRdb's copy has only in-frame clones and leaves some out. The sample includes 150,000 or so clones, around three quarters of them seen just once. Sample: PBMCs. The origin of the receptors is a woman aged 40 to 50 in good health and CMV-seronegative.

The chain couples TRBV30 to TRBJ2-5; weak D call: TRBD2 (5 bases). The DNA end is a closer match to TRBJ2-7, so the J assignment may be wrong. CDR1 and CDR2 (germline): GTSNPN, SVGIG (reference sequence). The CDR3 runs 12 residues. The CDR3 reads CAQHRGAYEQYF. The CDR3 nucleotides read TGTGCCCAGCACCGGGGAGCCTACGAGCAGTACTTC.

This chain uses TRBV5-1 with TRBJ2-7; 7 nucleotides agree with TRBD2. J gave up 6 bases and V 0 bases, and 9 bases lay outside the gene matches. CDR3 length: 15 residues. The germline V gene has CDR1 SGHRS and CDR2 YFSETQ. The CDR3: CASSLAQGGRAEQYF. CDR3 sequence (DNA): TGCGCCAGCAGCTTGGCCCAGGGAGGGCGGGCCGAGCAGTACTTC.

This chain joins TRBV7-9 and TRBJ2-5; D ambiguous. Germline loops: CDR1 SEHNR, CDR2 FQNEAQ (reference sequence). The CDR3 length is 14 residues. The V gene lost 2 bases and the J gene lost 0 bases, with 7 bases spanning the gap. For the CDR3, the DNA is TGTGCCAGCAGCTTAAGAGAGTACCAAGAGACCCAGTACTTC. It is translated as CASSLREYQETQYF.

J is TRBJ1-1 and V is TRBV28; 7 bases align to TRBD1. Trimming removed 6 bases from V and 8 bases from J; junction bases left unmatched: 3. CDR3 length: 11 amino acids. Germline loops: CDR1 MDHEN, CDR2 SYDVKM. CDR3 sequence: CASRSGQEAFF. In nucleotides, the CDR3 is TGTGCCAGCAGATCGGGACAGGAAGCTTTCTTT.

This chain uses TRBV2 with TRBJ1-2, with no clear D. Between the trimmed V and J ends, which lost 6 bases and 0 bases, there was a span of 8 bases. The CDR3 consists of 13 residues. Germline CDR1 and CDR2: SNHLY and FYNNEI. CDR3 loop: CASRDSANYGYTF. DNA of the CDR3: TGTGCCAGCAGGGACTCAGCTAACTATGGCTACACCTTC.

The genes are TRBV2 and TRBJ1-5, with TRBD1 matching over 8 bases. Germline V gene lookup returns CDR1 SNHLY and CDR2 FYNNEI. This CDR3 region has 15 residues. With V trimmed by 7 bases and J by 4 bases, 9 bases remained unmatched. CDR3 in amino acids: CASNLDRAGNQPQHF. DNA for the CDR3: TGTGCCAGCAACCTGGACAGGGCGGGGAATCAGCCCCAGCATTTT.

The V call is TRBV20-1, the J call TRBJ2-4; D uncertain. The CDR3 is made up of 11 amino acids. Trimming took 5 bases from V and 4 from J, leaving 6 bases between them. Germline V gives CDR1 DFQATT, CDR2 SNEGSKA (reference sequence). CDR3 amino acids: CSAHTKNIQYF. CDR3 DNA: TGCAGTGCTCATACAAAAAACATTCAGTACTTC.

This clone appeared once. The chain couples TRBV6-1 to TRBJ2-2, with 10 positions matching TRBD2. This CDR3 has 18 amino acids. Germline assignment: CDR1 MNHNS and CDR2 SASEGT. Losses at the gene ends were 4 bases for V and 4 bases for J; bases not matched to a gene: 12. DNA for the CDR3: TGTGCCAGCAGTGCACAACGATCGAGCGGGAGGGGCACCGGGGAGCTGTTTTTT. This gives the protein CASSAQRSSGRGTGELFF.

The V and J genes are TRBV28 and TRBJ1-5, with TRBD1 matching 8 bases. The trim removed 5 bases at V and 2 bases at J, leaving 8 bases unmatched. CDR1 is MDHEN, CDR2 SYDVKM, per germline. The CDR3 is made up of 16 amino acids. CDR3 DNA: TGTGCCAGCAGTCCCCAGGGGGCCAGGGGCAATCAGCCCCAGCATTTT. Its protein product is CASSPQGARGNQPQHF.

The chain links TRBV30 to TRBJ1-6; 10 bases are shared with TRBD1. Germline CDR1 reads GTSNPN; CDR2 reads SVGIG (reference sequence). After removal of 5 bases from V and 7 bases from J, the junction contained 11 bases not matched to a gene. This CDR3 comprises 16 residues. DNA for the CDR3: TGTGCCTGGTCCCTCTATCCGGGACAGGGGAATTCACCCCTCCACTTT. Its translation is CAWSLYPGQGNSPLHF.

CDR3: CASSKQGNTEAFF. The CDR3 DNA reads as TGTGCCAGCAGTAAACAGGGGAACACTGAAGCTTTCTTT. This chain links TRBV2 with TRBJ1-1, with a possible D match to TRBD1 (6 bases). The CDR3 extends over 13 amino acids. CDR1 SNHLY and CDR2 FYNNEI come from the germline V gene. Trimming removed 5 bases at V and 1 base at J, with 8 bases between.

The rearrangement uses TRBV19 and TRBJ1-3, with TRBD1 as a possible D gene (5 bases). The CDR3 consists of 14 residues. In germline, CDR1 is LNHDA, CDR2 SQIVND (reference sequence). V gave up 7 bases and J gave up 4 bases, with 14 bases separating them. CDR3 bases: TGTGCCAGTAATCGGGCAGGGCCAGGAAACACCATATATTTT. Translation gives CASNRAGPGNTIYF.

This chain links TRBV29-1 with TRBJ2-7; TRBD2 might be the D (5 bases). The CDR3 has 14 amino acids. Germline V gene data show CDR1 as SQVTM and CDR2 as ANQGSEA. The V end lost 7 bases, the J end lost 3 bases, and 19 bases lay between the germline ends. The CDR3 is CSAIGPGKDYEQYF. In DNA, the CDR3 is TGCAGCGCCATCGGTCCGGGAAAGGACTACGAGCAGTACTTC.

The chain carries TRBV28 and TRBJ2-5; 7 positions match TRBD2. J lost 5 bases, V lost 5 bases, and 8 bases had no gene match. The CDR3 has 14 amino acids. The V gene's germline CDR1 is MDHEN and CDR2 SYDVKM. The CDR3 protein is CASSPPGGGETQYF. CDR3 coding DNA: TGTGCCAGCAGTCCGCCGGGGGGAGGGGAGACCCAGTACTTC.

This clone was counted only a few times. The rearrangement uses TRBV19 and TRBJ1-5, with D maybe TRBD1 (6 bases). The germline CDR1 and CDR2 sequences are LNHDA and SQIVND (reference sequence). CDR3 length: 15 residues. The ends were cut back, 9 bases at V and 4 bases at J, with 19 bases in the middle. The CDR3 coding sequence is TGTGCCAGCGCCCGTCTCGACAGGTTAAATCAGCCCCAGCATTTT. Its protein is CASARLDRLNQPQHF.

The J gene is TRBJ1-2, the V gene TRBV19; D unclear. With 3 bases removed from V and 8 bases from J, the gap between germline ends came to 13 bases. The CDR3 sequence is 13 residues long. In germline, CDR1 is LNHDA, CDR2 SQIVND (reference sequence). The CDR3 is CASSIRARGGYTF. In DNA, the CDR3 is TGTGCCAGTAGTATTCGGGCGCGCGGGGGCTACACCTTC.

The V gene is TRBV13, the J gene TRBJ2-7; D possibly corresponds to TRBD1 (5 bases). The CDR3 runs to 12 residues. Germline lookup yields CDR1 PRHDT and CDR2 FYEKMQ (reference sequence). V was cut by 5 bases and J by 4 bases, with 9 bases left in between. CDR3 loop: CASSPDSYEQYF. For the CDR3, the DNA is TGTGCCAGCAGCCCTGACAGTTACGAGCAGTACTTC.

The chain carries TRBV27 and TRBJ1-1, with 9 bases that match TRBD1. Trimming cost V 6 bases and J 3 bases; bases outside gene matches: 8. CDR1 MNHEY and CDR2 SMNVEV come from the germline V gene (reference sequence). The CDR3 spans 15 residues. The DNA for the CDR3 is TGTGCCAGCAGGAGAGCGGGACAGGGTCACACTGAAGCTTTCTTT. Translated, it gives CASRRAGQGHTEAFF.

The genes are TRBV4-1 and TRBJ1-2, with TRBD1 matching 9 bases. V lost 6 bases to trimming and J lost 5 bases; unmatched junction nucleotides: 7. The germline V gene has CDR1 MGHRA and CDR2 YSYEKL. The CDR3 spans 14 residues. The CDR3 nucleotides are TGCGCCAGCAGGGATGGGGGACAGGGATATGGCTACACCTTC. Residues: CASRDGGQGYGYTF.

This sequence joins TRBV29-1 and TRBJ1-2, with D hard to call. Trimming cost V 3 bases and J 3 bases, with 8 bases left between them. Germline-derived CDR1 and CDR2 are SQVTM and ANQGSEA. This CDR3 contains 12 residues. In nucleotides, the CDR3 is TGCAGCGTTGATAAGGGAGACTATGGCTACACCTTC. Its protein product is CSVDKGDYGYTF.

The chain links TRBV9 to TRBJ2-1, with a tentative D call TRBD2 (5 bases). The CDR3 loop spans 13 amino acids. V was cut by 0 bases and J by 10 bases, with 11 bases left in between. Germline values: CDR1 SGDLS, CDR2 YYNGEE. The CDR3 loop reads CASSVVRAGEQFF. Here the CDR3 DNA reads TGTGCCAGCAGCGTAGTGAGGGCTGGGGAGCAGTTCTTC.

The chain links TRBV5-1 to TRBJ2-5, with 9 bases fitting TRBD2. The length of the CDR3 is 16 residues. V lost 0 bases to trimming and J lost 5 bases; unmatched junction nucleotides: 8. CDR1 is SGHRS, CDR2 YFSETQ, per germline. CDR3 residues: CASSLVPAGGPETQYF. The CDR3 coding sequence is TGCGCCAGCAGCTTGGTGCCAGCGGGGGGTCCTGAGACCCAGTACTTC.

In the case of this clone: An end of the junction does not agree with germline; a read error may underlie this. The chain couples TRBV5-4 to TRBJ1-1; D might be TRBD1 (5 bases). Per germline, CDR1 SGHNT and CDR2 YYREEE (reference sequence). The CDR3 has 15 residues. The CDR3 sequence: CASSLGEGWNTEAFF. As DNA, the CDR3 is TGTGCCAGCAGTTTGGGGGAGGGTTGGAACACTGAAGCTTTCTTT.

The chain links TRBV5-1 to TRBJ2-3, with 9 bases matching TRBD2. V lost 0 bases to trimming and J lost 5 bases; unmatched junction nucleotides: 7. This CDR3 contains 16 residues. CDR1 SGHRS and CDR2 YFSETQ come from the germline V gene. The DNA for the CDR3 is TGCGCCAGCAGCTTGGGCCCTAGCGGGATAGGAGATACGCAGTATTTT. Translated, it gives CASSLGPSGIGDTQYF. The full variable domain, rest sourced from reference TRBV5-1 and TRBJ2-3, is KAGVTQTPRYLIKTRGQQVTLSCSPISGHRSVSWYQQTPGQGLQFLFEYFSETQRNKGNFPGRFSGRQFSNSRSEMNVSTLELGDSALYLCASSLGPSGIGDTQYFGPGTRLTVL.

The chain employs TRBV6-5 and TRBJ1-2, with D perhaps TRBD1 (5 bases). This CDR3 is built from 13 residues. Germline assignment: CDR1 MNHEY and CDR2 SVGAGI. The V gene lost 6 bases and the J gene lost 4 bases, with 12 bases spanning the gap. CDR3 residues: CASSPATGYGYTF. CDR3 sequence (DNA): TGTGCCAGCAGCCCGGCCACAGGCTATGGCTACACCTTC.

This chain connects TRBV5-1 to TRBJ1-2, with D tentatively TRBD1 (6 bases). The germline V and J ends were trimmed by 4 bases and 6 bases, with 16 bases remaining between them. CDR1 and CDR2 (germline): SGHRS, YFSETQ. The length of the CDR3 is 14 residues. The CDR3 DNA reads as TGCGCCAGCAGCCCGGCGGGGGCACTGGATGGCTACACCTTC. It translates to CASSPAGALDGYTF.

The rearrangement uses TRBV10-3 and TRBJ1-5; TRBD1 matches 8 bases. In germline, CDR1 is ENHRY, CDR2 SYGVKD. The CDR3 totals 14 residues. With V trimmed by 11 bases and J by 7 bases, 13 bases remained unmatched. This CDR3 reads CAAGGEMGGQPQHF. The CDR3 DNA sequence: TGTGCCGCAGGGGGCGAAATGGGAGGACAGCCCCAGCATTTT.

V and J are TRBV10-1 and TRBJ1-2, with 9 bases fitting TRBD1. Germline V lookup: CDR1 WNHNN, CDR2 SYGVQD (reference sequence). This CDR3 region has 16 residues. Unmatched junction bases numbered 12, after V lost 2 bases and J lost 8 bases. Written as DNA, the CDR3 is TGCGCCAGCAGTGAGGAGGGACAGGGACCCCCTAGGGGCTACACCTTC. Its translation: CASSEEGQGPPRGYTF.

This clone occurred a few times. The chain joins TRBV30 to TRBJ2-1; 8 bases align to TRBD1. Germline V gives CDR1 GTSNPN, CDR2 SVGIG (reference sequence). V gave up 0 bases and J gave up 9 bases; unmatched junction bases: 7. This CDR3 comprises 14 residues. The CDR3 spells CAWSVGTGRPEQFF. The DNA of the CDR3 is TGTGCCTGGAGTGTCGGGACAGGCCGTCCTGAGCAGTTCTTC.

The chain uses TRBV7-9 and TRBJ1-2; D is possibly TRBD1 (6 bases). Trimming left V 7 bases short and J 1 base short, with 19 bases between. Germline CDR1 reads SEHNR; CDR2 reads FQNEAQ (reference sequence). The CDR3 has 16 residues. DNA for the CDR3: TGTGCCAGCACCCGGAATACAGGGCGTTTTAACTATGGCTACACCTTC. It is translated as CASTRNTGRFNYGYTF.

The rearrangement links TRBV5-1 to TRBJ2-5; TRBD1 is a possible D gene (5 bases). This CDR3 contains 16 residues. Deletions cut 5 bases from V and 4 bases from J, with 21 bases between. The germline CDR1 and CDR2 sequences are SGHRS and YFSETQ. The CDR3 reads CASRSRRVPPAETQYF. The DNA for the CDR3 is TGCGCCAGCAGATCACGCAGGGTGCCGCCCGCAGAGACCCAGTACTTC.

This chain uses TRBV28 with TRBJ2-7; D is possibly TRBD1 (5 bases). V was clipped by 5 bases and J by 1 base, with 6 bases between them. Germline CDR1 is MDHEN and CDR2 is SYDVKM. This CDR3 is built from 12 residues. CDR3 sequence: CASSGASYEQYF. CDR3 nucleotide sequence: TGTGCCAGCAGTGGGGCGTCCTACGAGCAGTACTTC.